This T cell receptor (beta chain) stems from a study of blood T cell repertoires in COVID-19. Trimming took 4 bases from V and 7 from J, leaving 10 bases between them. The CDR3 is 13 residues long. Germline V lookup: CDR1 WNHNN, CDR2 SYGVQD (reference sequence). This clone appeared a single time. Assay used: immunoSEQ multiplex PCR; TCRdb lists only in-frame clones, some missing. The repertoire holds around 250,000 clones, with 89% as singletons. Sample: peripheral blood. The chain has TRBV10-1 and TRBJ2-2; a possible D gene is TRBD1 (6 bases). The receptor comes from a woman in her thirties or forties who had recovered from COVID-19. The CDR3 region has the DNA TGCGCCAGCAGTGGACAGGACGGCGGGGAGCTGTTTTTT. Protein: CASSGQDGGELFF.